Listed here are 14 T cell receptor beta chains from one sample, sequenced in a study of cytomegalovirus exposure and HLA in healthy donors. PCR primers comprised 60 Vbeta and 13 Jbeta primers. Using immunoSEQ multiplex PCR, the repertoire was profiled, and TCRdb retains in-frame clones only, with some absent. The repertoire holds under 200,000 clones, with around 72% as singletons. Source material: PBMCs. The source is a female donor in good health and CMV-seronegative.

The CDR3 sequence is CASSLAPENTEAFF. The CDR3 nucleotides are TGTGCCAGCAGCTTAGCCCCAGAGAACACTGAAGCTTTCTTT. The genes are TRBV11-2 and TRBJ1-1; no clear D gene. The CDR3 consists of 14 residues. Trimming stripped 1 base from V and 1 base from J, with 7 bases between. The V gene's germline CDR1 is SGHAT and CDR2 FQNNGV.

V usage is TRBV6-4 and J usage is TRBJ2-3; D not certain. Trimming left V 6 bases short and J 4 bases short, with 11 bases between. Germline V gives CDR1 MRHNA, CDR2 SNTAGT. The CDR3 covers 13 residues. The CDR3 is CASRRQGPDTQYF. The DNA of the CDR3 is TGTGCCAGCAGGAGACAAGGTCCAGATACGCAGTATTTT.

The J gene is TRBJ1-2, the V gene TRBV11-2; D is unresolved. CDR3 length equals 13 residues. Germline V gene lookup returns CDR1 SGHAT and CDR2 FQNNGV. The V end was cut by 5 bases, the J end by 6 bases, with 13 bases between. CDR3 coding DNA: TGTGCCAGCAGCCTCTCTGGCGGGAATGGCTACACCTTC. It encodes CASSLSGGNGYTF.

Points on this clone: This CDR3 fails to terminate in the conserved phenylalanine or tryptophan, so it likely reflects a read error. CDR3 sequence reads: CASMRGNSYEQYL. The DNA of the CDR3 is TGTGCCAGCATGAGAGGGAACTCCTACGAGCAGTACCTC. The chain joins TRBV6-5 to TRBJ2-7, with a tentative D call TRBD2 (5 bases). The CDR3 contains 13 residues. The germline CDR1 and CDR2 sequences are MNHEY and SVGAGI. Trimming pared 7 bases from V and 0 bases from J, leaving 10 bases between.

J is TRBJ1-2 and V is TRBV30; D perhaps matches TRBD1 (5 bases). V lost 4 bases and J 1 base, leaving 22 bases between the germline ends. Germline V gene lookup returns CDR1 GTSNPN and CDR2 SVGIG (reference sequence). This CDR3 has 17 residues. The CDR3 sequence is CAWITILREGLNYGYTF. The CDR3 nucleotides read TGTGCCTGGATTACAATTCTGCGGGAGGGACTTAACTATGGCTACACCTTC. The complete variable domain, with remaining parts taken from reference TRBV30 and TRBJ1-2, reads SQTIHQWPATLVQPVGSPLSLECTVEGTSNPNLYWYRQAAGRGLQLLFYSVGIGQISSEVPQNLSASRPQDRQFILSSKKLLLSDSGFYLCAWITILREGLNYGYTFGSGTRLTVV.

This rearrangement joins TRBV5-8 to TRBJ1-6; no definite D call. The V gene lost 0 bases and the J gene lost 0 bases, with 16 bases spanning the gap. The germline V gene encodes CDR1 SGHTS and CDR2 YDEGEE. CDR3 size: 19 residues. CDR3 in DNA: TGTGCCAGCAGCTTGGTGGGCGCTCCTTTTTCCTCCTATAATTCACCCCTCCACTTT. Encoded protein: CASSLVGAPFSSYNSPLHF.

The chain links TRBV7-8 to TRBJ1-5, with D unclear. CDR1 is SGHVS, CDR2 FQNEAQ, per germline. CDR3 length: 16 residues. V lost 4 bases and J lost 0, with 13 bases in between. CDR3 sequence reads: CASSSPGQYSNQPQHF. For the CDR3, the DNA is TGTGCCAGCAGCTCCCCGGGTCAGTATAGCAATCAGCCCCAGCATTTT.

This clone was recorded once. The chain is built from TRBV9 and TRBJ2-7, with D possibly being TRBD1 (5 bases). V was trimmed by 0 bases and J by 3 bases, leaving 13 bases between them. The CDR3 contains 15 residues. The germline gives CDR1 SGDLS, CDR2 YYNGEE. The CDR3 nucleotides read TGTGCCAGCAGCGTAGAAGGCAGGGAAAGCTACGAGCAGTACTTC. Translation gives CASSVEGRESYEQYF.

CDR3 protein: CASSQDGWTNTGELFF. CDR3 sequence (DNA): TGCGCCAGCAGCCAAGACGGGTGGACGAACACCGGGGAGCTGTTTTTT. This chain connects TRBV4-3 to TRBJ2-2; D is unresolved. Trimming left V 0 bases short and J 0 bases short, with 8 bases between. Germline loops: CDR1 LGHNA, CDR2 YSLEER. CDR3 length: 16 amino acids.

The chain combines TRBV28 with TRBJ1-3, with TRBD1 identical over 9 bases. CDR3 length equals 15 residues. Trimming at V came to 8 bases and at J to 4 bases, leaving 9 bases not matched to a gene. The germline CDR1 and CDR2 sequences are MDHEN and SYDVKM. CDR3 sequence reads: CASLKQGAEGNTIYF. CDR3 DNA sequence: TGTGCCAGCCTTAAACAGGGGGCGGAAGGAAACACCATATATTTT.

The gene calls are TRBV5-5 and TRBJ2-5, with 9 bases fitting TRBD2. The length of the CDR3 is 14 residues. Germline CDR1 is SGHKS and CDR2 is YYEKEE (reference sequence). V trimming: 3 bases; J trimming: 5 bases; junction bases outside the gene matches: 5. The CDR3 region is CASSSRLAAETQYF. CDR3 DNA: TGTGCCAGCAGCTCCCGACTAGCGGCGGAGACCCAGTACTTC.

The rearrangement links TRBV6-5 to TRBJ2-1; D unresolved. The V and J ends lost 5 bases and 5 bases respectively, with 16 bases between them. The CDR3 totals 15 residues. Germline CDR1 is MNHEY and CDR2 is SVGAGI. CDR3 coding DNA: TGTGCCAGCAGTATCTCCTCCGATAGTCACAATGAGCAGTTCTTC. Residues: CASSISSDSHNEQFF.

The chain couples TRBV7-9 to TRBJ1-1; 7 nucleotides match TRBD1. V gave up 1 base and J gave up 1 base; unmatched junction bases: 3. CDR1 and CDR2 from the germline V gene are SEHNR and FQNEAQ (reference sequence). The CDR3 covers 15 residues. The CDR3 DNA follows: TGTGCCAGCAGCTTAGTCTGGACAGGGAACACTGAAGCTTTCTTT. Its translation is CASSLVWTGNTEAFF.

The genes are TRBV18 and TRBJ1-1, with TRBD1 as a possible D gene (5 bases). The CDR3 totals 14 residues. With 6 bases removed from V and 5 bases from J, the gap between germline ends came to 16 bases. CDR1 is KGHSH and CDR2 is LQKENI in the germline V gene. In DNA form, the CDR3 reads TGTGCCAGCTCCCAAGGGGTGGTACGGACTGAAGCTTTCTTT. It yields the protein CASSQGVVRTEAFF.